Below are 24 T cell receptor beta chains sequenced from a single sample in a study of shared clonotypes between healthy human individuals. Sequenced by immunoSEQ multiplex PCR; TCRdb stores in-frame clones only, minus some. The sample yields over 750,000 clones, about 96% seen once. Naive CD8 isolation took CD45RO-negative cells positively selected for CCR7 and excluded terminally differentiated effector memory CD45RA+ cells. Source material: naive CD8+ T cells sorted from blood. These TCRs come from a man aged 25-40 years in good health.

V usage is TRBV27 and J usage is TRBJ2-1; 10 bases are shared with TRBD2. Germline CDR1 and CDR2: MNHEY and SMNVEV (reference sequence). The ends lost 9 bases at V and 6 bases at J; junction bases unmatched: 8. This CDR3 contains 14 residues. The CDR3 DNA reads as TGTGCCAGTACCGAGCGGGAGGGCCTCAATGAGCAGTTCTTC. It specifies CASTEREGLNEQFF.

J is TRBJ1-5 and V is TRBV6-1; D possibly corresponds to TRBD1 (5 bases). CDR1 MNHNS and CDR2 SASEGT come from the germline V gene. With 1 base removed from V and 6 bases from J, the gap between germline ends came to 10 bases. The CDR3 sequence is 14 residues long. CDR3 loop: CASSEGRASQPQHF. The CDR3, as DNA: TGTGCCAGCAGTGAAGGCAGGGCAAGTCAGCCCCAGCATTTT.

V and J are TRBV19 and TRBJ2-7, with TRBD1 as a possible D gene (6 bases). CDR3 length equals 13 residues. Trimming cost V 6 bases and J 5 bases, with 14 bases left between them. Per the germline V gene, CDR1 is LNHDA and CDR2 is SQIVND (reference sequence). DNA for the CDR3: TGTGCCAGTAGCGGGACACCGGTCAACGAGCAGTACTTC. It yields the protein CASSGTPVNEQYF. Filled out from reference TRBV19 and TRBJ2-7, the complete variable domain reads DGGITQSPKYLFRKEGQNVTLSCEQNLNHDAMYWYRQDPGQGLRLIYYSQIVNDFQKGDIAEGYSVSREKKESFPLTVTSAQKNPTAFYLCASSGTPVNEQYFGPGTRLTVT.

The chain links TRBV5-5 to TRBJ2-1, with a tentative D call TRBD1 (5 bases). This CDR3 comprises 12 residues. Looked up from germline, CDR1 is SGHKS and CDR2 is YYEKEE (reference sequence). The V end lost 0 bases, the J end lost 9 bases, and 7 bases lay between the germline ends. The CDR3 loop is CASSLGDSEQFF. In DNA, the CDR3 is TGTGCCAGCAGCTTGGGAGACAGTGAGCAGTTCTTC.

The chain uses TRBV4-1 and TRBJ2-5; 16 positions agree with TRBD2. The CDR3 covers 20 residues. Trimming removed 2 bases from V and 5 bases from J; junction bases left unmatched: 14. The germline CDR1 and CDR2 sequences are MGHRA and YSYEKL. The DNA of the CDR3 is TGCGCCAGCAGCCAACCTCCGGGACTAGCGGGAGGGCCGGAATCGGAGACCCAGTACTTC. Its translation: CASSQPPGLAGGPESETQYF.

The rearrangement joins TRBV6-5 to TRBJ1-5; 9 nucleotides line up with TRBD1. V shed 5 bases and J 6 bases; nucleotides not matched to a gene: 5. From germline, CDR1 is MNHEY and CDR2 SVGAGI. The CDR3 runs to 14 residues. DNA of the CDR3: TGTGCCAGCAGTCAACAGGGGGCGGGTCAGCCCCAGCATTTT. Amino acid sequence: CASSQQGAGQPQHF.

The chain uses TRBV5-1 and TRBJ1-1; 9 bases are a match to TRBD1. The CDR3 consists of 14 residues. Losses at the gene ends were 4 bases for V and 5 bases for J; bases not matched to a gene: 6. Germline-derived CDR1 and CDR2 are SGHRS and YFSETQ. CDR3 in amino acids: CASSLDRGKTEAFF. Written as DNA, the CDR3 is TGCGCCAGCAGCCTAGACAGGGGGAAGACTGAAGCTTTCTTT.

This clone was found once. V usage is TRBV4-1 and J usage is TRBJ1-5; maybe TRBD1 (5 bases). Germline V gene sequence: CDR1 MGHRA, CDR2 YSYEKL. CDR3 length: 16 amino acids. Trimming took 1 base from V and 4 from J, leaving 14 bases between them. CDR3 in DNA: TGCGCCAGCAGCCAAGTACTGGCGGGACTTAATCAGCCCCAGCATTTT. Translating it yields CASSQVLAGLNQPQHF.

This clone was detected only once. This chain links TRBV19 with TRBJ2-7; 9 bases fit TRBD1. The CDR3 is made up of 15 amino acids. The V segment lost 2 bases and the J segment 3 bases; nucleotides outside the gene matches: 5. The germline V gene encodes CDR1 LNHDA and CDR2 SQIVND (reference sequence). This chain's CDR3 is CASSIFAGQGYEQYF. The CDR3 DNA reads TGTGCCAGTAGTATATTTGCGGGACAGGGCTACGAGCAGTACTTC.

For the CDR3, the DNA is TGTGCCAGCAGAGCAGGGGTGGGGGAGCTGTTTTTT. It codes for CASRAGVGELFF. This sequence joins TRBV9 and TRBJ2-2; D might be TRBD1 (6 bases). This CDR3 is built from 12 residues. Germline loops: CDR1 SGDLS, CDR2 YYNGEE. Trimming took off 5 bases at V and 8 bases at J, with 10 bases between the two ends.

The chain joins TRBV28 to TRBJ2-5; D may be TRBD2 (5 bases). CDR1 MDHEN and CDR2 SYDVKM come from the germline V gene. CDR3 length: 15 amino acids. The ends were cut back, 1 base at V and 3 bases at J, with 12 bases in the middle. CDR3 residues: CASSLFGVEEETQYF. The CDR3 DNA follows: TGTGCCAGCAGTTTATTCGGGGTAGAGGAAGAGACCCAGTACTTC.

DNA for the CDR3: TGTGCCAGCAGTTACTCATTCAGGGACTCCTTCTACACCTTC. This gives the protein CASSYSFRDSFYTF. V usage is TRBV6-5 and J usage is TRBJ1-2, with D perhaps TRBD1 (5 bases). Germline V gene lookup returns CDR1 MNHEY and CDR2 SVGAGI. The CDR3 has 14 amino acids. Trimming removed 0 bases from V and 10 bases from J, with 15 bases in between.

V gene TRBV11-2 combines with J gene TRBJ1-2; 7 bases are shared with TRBD1. With 5 bases clipped from V and 2 bases from J, the junction kept 5 bases outside the gene matches. The CDR3 sequence is 14 residues long. Per germline, CDR1 SGHAT and CDR2 FQNNGV. The CDR3, as DNA: TGTGCCAGCAGCCAGGGGGGGCAGAACTATGGCTACACCTTC. Translation: CASSQGGQNYGYTF.

The rearrangement links TRBV4-1 to TRBJ2-3; no clear D. Germline CDR1 and CDR2: MGHRA and YSYEKL. CDR3 size: 14 residues. Trimming left V 1 base short and J 1 base short, with 6 bases between. CDR3 residues: CASSQAIGTDTQYF. The CDR3 coding sequence is TGCGCCAGCAGCCAAGCAATCGGCACAGATACGCAGTATTTT.

The chain carries TRBV27 and TRBJ2-7; tentatively, D is TRBD1 (5 bases). CDR3 length equals 14 residues. Between the trimmed V and J ends, which lost 3 bases and 4 bases, there was a span of 13 bases. Germline assignment: CDR1 MNHEY and CDR2 SMNVEV (reference sequence). The DNA of the CDR3 is TGTGCCAGCAGTTTCTCCAGGGAAAATTACGAGCAGTACTTC. This sequence encodes CASSFSRENYEQYF.

The rearrangement uses TRBV11-2 and TRBJ2-7; 7 bases match TRBD2. Germline CDR1 reads SGHAT; CDR2 reads FQNNGV. The CDR3 covers 15 residues. V was pared by 5 bases and J by 4 bases, with 11 bases of the junction left unmatched. This CDR3 is CASSEGRDYLYEQYF. Written as DNA, the CDR3 is TGTGCCAGCAGCGAAGGCCGGGACTACCTATACGAGCAGTACTTC.

This sequence joins TRBV11-2 and TRBJ2-1; D may match TRBD1 or TRBD2 (5 bases each). The CDR3 covers 11 residues. The germline V and J ends were trimmed by 5 bases and 9 bases, with 8 bases remaining between them. Germline V gene lookup returns CDR1 SGHAT and CDR2 FQNNGV. DNA of the CDR3: TGTGCCAGCAGCGGGGGTAGTGAGCAGTTCTTC. Protein product: CASSGGSEQFF.

The chain carries TRBV9 and TRBJ2-7; D is unclear. Germline V gene lookup returns CDR1 SGDLS and CDR2 YYNGEE. The ends were cut back, 4 bases at V and 5 bases at J, with 16 bases in the middle. The CDR3 covers 14 residues. Here the CDR3 reads CASSPSNWVDEQYF. Here the CDR3 DNA reads TGTGCCAGCAGCCCCAGCAATTGGGTGGACGAGCAGTACTTC. The whole variable domain, remainder taken from reference TRBV9 and TRBJ2-7, is DSGVTQTPKHLITATGQRVTLRCSPRSGDLSVYWYQQSLDQGLQFLIQYYNGEERAKGNILERFSAQQFPDLHSELNLSSLELGDSALYFCASSPSNWVDEQYFGPGTRLTVT.

The genes are TRBV7-9 and TRBJ2-3, with D maybe TRBD2 (6 bases). With 5 bases removed from V and 6 bases from J, the gap between germline ends came to 15 bases. The CDR3 runs 14 residues. Per the germline V gene, CDR1 is SEHNR and CDR2 is FQNEAQ (reference sequence). CDR3 DNA: TGTGCCAGCAGCCAGAGGACTACCCCCGATACGCAGTATTTT. It codes for CASSQRTTPDTQYF.

The genes are TRBV25-1 and TRBJ2-5, with D possibly matching TRBD1 (6 bases). Germline CDR1 reads MGHDK; CDR2 reads SYGVNS. Between the trimmed V and J ends, which lost 8 bases and 5 bases, there was a span of 9 bases. The length of the CDR3 is 11 residues. The CDR3 region has the DNA TGTGCCAGCTTACAGGGTGAGACCCAGTACTTC. Protein sequence: CASLQGETQYF.

This clone has only a few counts. The V gene is TRBV28, the J gene TRBJ1-5; the match to TRBD1 covers 8 bases. From germline, CDR1 is MDHEN and CDR2 SYDVKM. The CDR3 covers 14 residues. V lost 5 bases to trimming and J lost 5 bases; unmatched junction nucleotides: 5. CDR3 sequence (DNA): TGTGCCAGCAGTCCAGGACAGGGTTATCAGCCCCAGCATTTT. Amino acid sequence: CASSPGQGYQPQHF.

This clone is a singleton in its sample. J is TRBJ1-1 and V is TRBV13; D remains unclear. Germline V gene data show CDR1 as PRHDT and CDR2 as FYEKMQ (reference sequence). V dropped 3 bases and J dropped 1 base, with 6 bases sitting between them. CDR3 length: 13 amino acids. The CDR3 bases are TGTGCCAGCAGCTTCAGACCGAACACTGAAGCTTTCTTT. This gives the protein CASSFRPNTEAFF.

The V gene is TRBV7-6, the J gene TRBJ2-3; 8 bases map to TRBD1. Trimming cost V 5 bases and J 1 base; bases outside gene matches: 8. The CDR3 loop spans 16 amino acids. Germline loops: CDR1 SGHVS, CDR2 FNYEAQ. The CDR3 spells CASSRPKTGGTDTQYF. Written as DNA, the CDR3 is TGTGCCAGCAGCCGCCCCAAGACAGGGGGCACAGATACGCAGTATTTT.

This chain connects TRBV7-9 to TRBJ2-7; 9 bases agree with TRBD2. J was trimmed by 3 bases and V by 5 bases; bases with no gene match: 8. There are 15 residues in the CDR3. Germline V gives CDR1 SEHNR, CDR2 FQNEAQ (reference sequence). The CDR3 sequence is CASSPPLAGFYEQYF. The CDR3 nucleotides are TGTGCCAGCAGCCCCCCCCTAGCGGGGTTCTACGAGCAGTACTTC.